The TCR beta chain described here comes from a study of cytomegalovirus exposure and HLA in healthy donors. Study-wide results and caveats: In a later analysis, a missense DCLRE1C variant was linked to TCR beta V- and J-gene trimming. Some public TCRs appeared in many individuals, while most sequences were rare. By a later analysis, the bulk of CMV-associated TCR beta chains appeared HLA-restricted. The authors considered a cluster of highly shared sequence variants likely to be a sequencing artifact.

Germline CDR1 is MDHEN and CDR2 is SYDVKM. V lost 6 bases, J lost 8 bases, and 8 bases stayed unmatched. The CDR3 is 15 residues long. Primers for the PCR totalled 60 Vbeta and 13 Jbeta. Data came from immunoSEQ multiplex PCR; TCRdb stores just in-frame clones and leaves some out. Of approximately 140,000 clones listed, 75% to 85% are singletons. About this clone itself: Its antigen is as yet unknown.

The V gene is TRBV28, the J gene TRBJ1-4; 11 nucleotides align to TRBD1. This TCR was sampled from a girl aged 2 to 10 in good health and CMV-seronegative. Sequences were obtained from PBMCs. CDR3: CASSRIGTGGEKLFF. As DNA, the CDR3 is TGTGCCAGCAGCCGAATCGGGACAGGGGGAGAAAAACTGTTTTTT.